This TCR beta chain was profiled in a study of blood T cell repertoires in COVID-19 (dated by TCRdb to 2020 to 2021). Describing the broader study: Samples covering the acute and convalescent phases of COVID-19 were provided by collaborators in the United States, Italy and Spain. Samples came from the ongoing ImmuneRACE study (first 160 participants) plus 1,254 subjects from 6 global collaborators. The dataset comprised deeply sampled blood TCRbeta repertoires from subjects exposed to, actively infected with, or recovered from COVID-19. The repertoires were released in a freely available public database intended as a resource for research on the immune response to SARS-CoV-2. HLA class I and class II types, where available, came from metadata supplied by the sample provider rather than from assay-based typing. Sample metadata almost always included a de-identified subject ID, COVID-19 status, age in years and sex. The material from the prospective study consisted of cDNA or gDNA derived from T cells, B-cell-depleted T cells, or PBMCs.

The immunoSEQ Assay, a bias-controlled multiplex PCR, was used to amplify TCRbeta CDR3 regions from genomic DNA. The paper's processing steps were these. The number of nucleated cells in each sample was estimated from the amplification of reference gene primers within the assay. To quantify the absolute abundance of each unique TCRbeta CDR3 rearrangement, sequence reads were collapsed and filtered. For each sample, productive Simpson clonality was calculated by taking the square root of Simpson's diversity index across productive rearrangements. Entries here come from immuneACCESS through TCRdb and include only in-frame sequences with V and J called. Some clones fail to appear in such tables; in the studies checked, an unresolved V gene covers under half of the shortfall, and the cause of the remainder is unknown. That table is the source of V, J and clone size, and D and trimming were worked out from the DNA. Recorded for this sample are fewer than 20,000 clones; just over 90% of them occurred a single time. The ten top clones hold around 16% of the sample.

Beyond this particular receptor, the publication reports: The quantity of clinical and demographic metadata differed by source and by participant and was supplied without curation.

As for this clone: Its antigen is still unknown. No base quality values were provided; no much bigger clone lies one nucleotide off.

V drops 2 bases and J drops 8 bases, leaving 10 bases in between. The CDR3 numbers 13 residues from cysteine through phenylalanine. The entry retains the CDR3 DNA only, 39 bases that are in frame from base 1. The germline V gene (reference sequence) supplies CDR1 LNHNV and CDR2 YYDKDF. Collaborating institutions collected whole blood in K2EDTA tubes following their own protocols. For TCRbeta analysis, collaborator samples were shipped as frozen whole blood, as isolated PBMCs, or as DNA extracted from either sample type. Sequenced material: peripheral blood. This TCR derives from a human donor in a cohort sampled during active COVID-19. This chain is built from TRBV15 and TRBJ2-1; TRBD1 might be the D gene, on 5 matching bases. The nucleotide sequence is TGTGCCACCAGCAGACCCTGGGGCTATGAGCAGTTCTTC. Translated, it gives CATSRPWGYEQFF.